Below, 16 T cell receptor beta chains from the same sample are listed, as sequenced in a study of blood T cell repertoires in COVID-19. Here immunoSEQ multiplex PCR was the method, and the copy in TCRdb shows in-frame clones only, minus some. The table records roughly 220,000 clones, about 90% of them present only once. What was sequenced was PBMCs or T cells enriched from blood (not recorded which). These receptor sequences come from a woman aged 45-60 years with acute COVID-19.

This chain joins TRBV30 and TRBJ2-5, with D possibly matching TRBD2 (6 bases). Germline V CDR1 and CDR2: GTSNPN, SVGIG (reference sequence). The CDR3 extends over 13 amino acids. Trimming removed 2 bases at V and 4 bases at J, with 11 bases between. Here the CDR3 DNA reads TGTGCCTGGAGTCGGGGACTTGCAGAGACCCAGTACTTC. Its translation: CAWSRGLAETQYF. Based on the CDR3 plus reference TRBV30 and TRBJ2-5, the full variable domain is SQTIHQWPATLVQPVGSPLSLECTVEGTSNPNLYWYRQAAGRGLQLLFYSVGIGQISSEVPQNLSASRPQDRQFILSSKKLLLSDSGFYLCAWSRGLAETQYFGPGTRLLVL.

J is TRBJ2-2 and V is TRBV4-3; D perhaps matches TRBD2 (5 bases). CDR1 is LGHNA and CDR2 is YSLEER in the germline V gene. The germline V and J ends were trimmed by 4 bases and 6 bases, with 12 bases remaining between them. The CDR3 is 14 amino acids. CDR3 sequence reads: CASSPWTFAGELFF. The CDR3 DNA sequence: TGCGCCAGCAGCCCCTGGACTTTTGCCGGGGAGCTGTTTTTT.

The chain couples TRBV9 to TRBJ2-2; D is perhaps TRBD1 (5 bases). V lost 0 bases to trimming and J lost 1 base, with 13 bases between them. Germline assignment: CDR1 SGDLS and CDR2 YYNGEE. This CDR3 region has 17 residues. The CDR3 DNA sequence: TGTGCCAGCAGCGTAGCTGGTTTCAGGGTGAACACCGGGGAGCTGTTTTTT. It is translated as CASSVAGFRVNTGELFF.

The J gene is TRBJ1-6, the V gene TRBV4-1, with D maybe TRBD1 (6 bases). CDR3 length: 15 residues. Trimming cost V 4 bases and J 9 bases, with 16 bases left between them. Germline V gene lookup returns CDR1 MGHRA and CDR2 YSYEKL. For the CDR3, the DNA is TGCGCCAGCAGCCTCATGGGACAAGGAGGTTCACCCCTCCACTTT. Translating gives CASSLMGQGGSPLHF.

The V call is TRBV6-4, the J call TRBJ2-1; perhaps TRBD2 as D (5 bases). The germline V and J ends were trimmed by 0 bases and 7 bases, with 10 bases remaining between them. The CDR3 length is 14 residues. Per germline, CDR1 MRHNA and CDR2 SNTAGT. CDR3 in amino acids: CASSDSLGWNEQFF. The DNA for the CDR3 is TGTGCCAGCAGTGACTCACTAGGGTGGAATGAGCAGTTCTTC.

A single count supports this clone. V is TRBV14 and J is TRBJ1-4; D is perhaps TRBD1 (5 bases). Germline V gene sequence: CDR1 SGHDN, CDR2 FVKESK. The CDR3 is 15 amino acids. Between the trimmed V and J ends, which lost 1 base and 7 bases, there was a span of 13 bases. The CDR3 region has the DNA TGTGCCAGCAGCCAAGTCCGGGGGAGGAGTGAAAAACTGTTTTTT. Protein: CASSQVRGRSEKLFF.

This chain uses TRBV29-1 with TRBJ2-1; TRBD1 matches at 10 bases. The V gene end was trimmed by 6 bases and the J gene end by 4 bases; junction bases not matched to a gene: 6. The CDR3 is made up of 14 amino acids. Germline loops: CDR1 SQVTM, CDR2 ANQGSEA. The chain's CDR3 is CSVGRDRGYNEQFF. The DNA of the CDR3 is TGCAGCGTGGGCCGGGACAGGGGTTACAATGAGCAGTTCTTC.

The chain has TRBV7-2 and TRBJ1-5; possibly TRBD1 for D (6 bases). The CDR3 runs to 17 residues. Germline lookup yields CDR1 SGHTA and CDR2 FQGNSA. Between the trimmed V and J ends, which lost 3 bases and 6 bases, there was a span of 21 bases. CDR3: CASSFQSTTGSGQPQHF. In DNA form, the CDR3 reads TGTGCCAGCAGCTTCCAATCAACGACAGGATCCGGTCAGCCCCAGCATTTT.

This clone was seen a few times. This chain connects TRBV28 to TRBJ2-7, with D uncertain. V lost 4 bases and J 5 bases, leaving 9 bases between the germline ends. In germline, CDR1 is MDHEN, CDR2 SYDVKM. This CDR3 is 12 amino acids long. DNA of the CDR3: TGTGCCAGCAGTTCTCTGTTTAACGAGCAGTACTTC. Residues: CASSSLFNEQYF.

The chain couples TRBV10-3 to TRBJ1-4, with TRBD1 identical over 9 bases. V shed 3 bases and J 4 bases; nucleotides not matched to a gene: 3. CDR1 is ENHRY, CDR2 SYGVKD, per germline. The CDR3 consists of 15 residues. In DNA form, the CDR3 reads TGTGCCATCAGTGACGCGGGACAGGGTAATGAAAAACTGTTTTTT. Translated: CAISDAGQGNEKLFF.

The chain has TRBV7-2 and TRBJ1-6; D remains ambiguous. V lost 4 bases to trimming and J lost 4 bases, with 11 bases between them. This CDR3 contains 15 residues. The V gene's germline CDR1 is SGHTA and CDR2 FQGNSA. The CDR3 DNA follows: TGTGCCAGCAGCTCCTCGACAACTTATAATTCACCCCTCCACTTT. Translating it yields CASSSSTTYNSPLHF.

The chain combines TRBV2 with TRBJ1-6; D might be TRBD1 (6 bases). The CDR3 is 15 amino acids. Deletions cut 2 bases from V and 7 bases from J, with 12 bases between. From germline, CDR1 is SNHLY and CDR2 FYNNEI. CDR3 sequence (DNA): TGTGCCAGCAGTGAATACAGGGTGGTAAATTCACCCCTCCACTTT. It encodes CASSEYRVVNSPLHF.

The rearrangement uses TRBV30 and TRBJ2-2; TRBD1 matches 8 bases. This CDR3 is built from 15 residues. Germline CDR1 and CDR2: GTSNPN and SVGIG (reference sequence). V trimming: 2 bases; J trimming: 6 bases; junction bases outside the gene matches: 8. In DNA, the CDR3 is TGTGCCTGGAGTCCAGGGGGCGCGGGTCCCGGGGAGCTGTTTTTT. Translated: CAWSPGGAGPGELFF. Supplemented by reference TRBV30 and TRBJ2-2, the full variable domain reads SQTIHQWPATLVQPVGSPLSLECTVEGTSNPNLYWYRQAAGRGLQLLFYSVGIGQISSEVPQNLSASRPQDRQFILSSKKLLLSDSGFYLCAWSPGGAGPGELFFGEGSRLTVL.

This clone has a single count. V and J are TRBV20-1 and TRBJ1-5; a possible D gene is TRBD1 (6 bases). The CDR3 has 13 residues. Trimming left V 3 bases short and J 6 bases short, with 12 bases between. Germline-derived CDR1 and CDR2 are DFQATT and SNEGSKA (reference sequence). The CDR3 DNA reads TGCAGTGCTAGTCTTCAGGGGTCTCAGCCCCAGCATTTT. Residues: CSASLQGSQPQHF.

V and J are TRBV24-1 and TRBJ2-1, with D possibly matching TRBD1 (6 bases). V was cut by 4 bases and J by 8 bases, with 29 bases left in between. From germline, CDR1 is KGHDR and CDR2 SFDVKD. CDR3 size: 19 residues. The CDR3 nucleotides are TGTGCCACCAGTGACCCTTCCCCCAGGGGCAGGGGAAGTCTGGATGAGCAGTTCTTC. This encodes CATSDPSPRGRGSLDEQFF.

The chain employs TRBV28 and TRBJ2-5; 10 nucleotides line up with TRBD1. CDR3 length equals 15 residues. V trimming: 4 bases; J trimming: 4 bases; junction bases outside the gene matches: 6. The V gene's germline CDR1 is MDHEN and CDR2 SYDVKM. The CDR3 nucleotides are TGTGCCAGCAGTTCAAACCGGGACAGGGGAGAGACCCAGTACTTC. Encoded protein: CASSSNRDRGETQYF.